This T cell receptor (beta chain) was recovered during a study of T-cell reconstitution after alpha-beta-depleted transplantation in children (dated by TCRdb to about 2016). A note on the overall study: T-cell immune reconstitution after TCRalphabeta/CD19-depleted allogeneic hematopoietic cell transplantation in children was quantitatively tracked in the study by means of TCR repertoire profiling.

What the treatment or condition label conveys for this sample: allogeneic hematopoietic cell transplantation with graft depleted of TCRalphabeta T cells and CD19 B cells. Transplant recipients were children who received TCRalphabeta/CD19-depleted allogeneic hematopoietic cell grafts. This clonotype was picked up a small number of times. There is no known antigen for this receptor. Per-base qualities were not stored, and no clone one base away is much larger. Library construction relied on PCR. Instrument used: Illumina HiSeq 2500. TCR library preparation used molecular barcoding, with unique molecular identifiers applied to normalize quantification of the TCRbeta repertoire. The public sequencing data were trimmed at Q25 with fastp and processed into clonotypes with MiXCR by TCRdb, which kept only in-frame beta chains. Merged by CDR3 protein, the rows form single entries marked with the most common genes and DNA. Across this sample there are 610,000 or so distinct CDR3 sequences, with roughly 27% seen only once. About a third of the sample is held by the ten biggest clonotypes.

The CDR3 starts with the cysteine, ends with the phenylalanine, and has 11 residues. Only the CDR3 DNA stays, 33 bases, in frame from base 1. For CDR1 and CDR2, the germline V gene lists MNHEY and SVGAGI. V is shortened by 1 base, J by 7 bases, and the region joining them spans 4 bases. The investigation overall reported the following: Over subsequent months, a decline in hyperexpanded clone frequencies was noted, and after one year, T-cell counts and TCRbeta diversity were mostly ascribed to newly produced T cells. In some patients, the high TCRbeta diversity seen at day 60 was put down to recipient T cells and intrathymic progenitors that had survived conditioning. The apparently early alphabetaT-cell count recovery about two months after transplant was reportedly dependent on only several hundred rapidly expanded clones derived from non-depleted graft cells.

This sample comprised PBMCs, obtained before TCRalphabeta/CD19-depleted stem cell transplant. The TCR originated in a boy under two years old with Wiskott-Aldrich syndrome, due to receive a stem cell transplant. The V and J genes are TRBV6-5 and TRBJ1-1, with the identity of the D gene unclear. The sequence in DNA is TGTGCCAGCAGTTACTTCGGTGAAGCTTTCTTT. Its protein reads: CASSYFGEAFF.